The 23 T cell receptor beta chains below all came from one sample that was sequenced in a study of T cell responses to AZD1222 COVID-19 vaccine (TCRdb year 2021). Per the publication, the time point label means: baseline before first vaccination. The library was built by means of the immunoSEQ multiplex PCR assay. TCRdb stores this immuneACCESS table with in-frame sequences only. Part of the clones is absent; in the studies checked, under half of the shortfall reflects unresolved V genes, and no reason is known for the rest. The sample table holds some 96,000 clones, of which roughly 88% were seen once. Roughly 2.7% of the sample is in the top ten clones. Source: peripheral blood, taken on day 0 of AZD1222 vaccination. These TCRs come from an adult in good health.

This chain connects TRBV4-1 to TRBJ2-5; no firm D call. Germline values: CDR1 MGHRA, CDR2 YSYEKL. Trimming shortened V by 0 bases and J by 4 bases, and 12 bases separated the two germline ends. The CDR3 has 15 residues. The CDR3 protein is CASSQEWQIRETQYF. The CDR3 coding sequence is TGCGCCAGCAGCCAAGAATGGCAGATTAGAGAGACCCAGTACTTC.

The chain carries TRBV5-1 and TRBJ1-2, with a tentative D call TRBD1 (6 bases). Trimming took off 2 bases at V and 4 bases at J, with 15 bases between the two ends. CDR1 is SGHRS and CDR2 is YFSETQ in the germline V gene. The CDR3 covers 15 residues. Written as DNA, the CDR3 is TGCGCCAGCAGCTTAACCTCAGGGGTTTCCTATGGCTACACCTTC. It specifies CASSLTSGVSYGYTF.

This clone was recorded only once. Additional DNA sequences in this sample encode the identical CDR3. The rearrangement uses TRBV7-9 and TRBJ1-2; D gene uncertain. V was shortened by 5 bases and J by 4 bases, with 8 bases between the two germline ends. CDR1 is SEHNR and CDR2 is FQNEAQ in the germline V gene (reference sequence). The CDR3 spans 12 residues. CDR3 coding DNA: TGTGCCAGCAGCCTCGTGGGCTATGGCTACACCTTC. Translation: CASSLVGYGYTF.

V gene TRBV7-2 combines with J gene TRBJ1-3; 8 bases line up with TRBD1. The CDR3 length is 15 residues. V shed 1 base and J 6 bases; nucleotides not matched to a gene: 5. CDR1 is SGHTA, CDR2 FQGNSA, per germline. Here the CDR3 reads CASSLVGQVENTIYF. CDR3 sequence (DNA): TGTGCCAGCAGCTTAGTGGGACAGGTTGAAAACACCATATATTTT.

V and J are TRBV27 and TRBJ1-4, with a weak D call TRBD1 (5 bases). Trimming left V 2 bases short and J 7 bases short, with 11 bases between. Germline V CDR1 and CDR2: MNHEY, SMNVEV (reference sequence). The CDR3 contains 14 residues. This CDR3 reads CASSLRQRGEKLFF. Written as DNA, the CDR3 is TGTGCCAGCAGTTTACGGCAGAGGGGTGAAAAACTGTTTTTT.

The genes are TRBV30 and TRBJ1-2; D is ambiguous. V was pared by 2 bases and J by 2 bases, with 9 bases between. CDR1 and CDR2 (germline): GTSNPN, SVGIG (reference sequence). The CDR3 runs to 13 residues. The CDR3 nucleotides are TGTGCCTGGAGTCGGACTCTGAACTATGGCTACACCTTC. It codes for CAWSRTLNYGYTF.

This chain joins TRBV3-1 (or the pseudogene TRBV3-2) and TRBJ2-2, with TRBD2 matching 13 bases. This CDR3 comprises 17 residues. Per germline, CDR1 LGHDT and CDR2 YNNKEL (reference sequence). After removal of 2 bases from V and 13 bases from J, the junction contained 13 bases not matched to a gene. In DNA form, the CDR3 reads TGTGCCAGCAGCCAAATAGGACTAGCGGGAGTCTTAGGTTCGCTGTTTTTT. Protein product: CASSQIGLAGVLGSLFF.

CDR3 sequence reads: CAWSNGQEMSGYTF. In DNA, the CDR3 is TGTGCCTGGAGTAATGGTCAGGAGATGTCGGGCTACACCTTC. V and J are TRBV30 and TRBJ1-2; no reliable D call. V shed 2 bases and J shed 8 bases, with 18 bases lying between them. Germline V lookup: CDR1 GTSNPN, CDR2 SVGIG (reference sequence). The CDR3 is 14 residues long. Together with reference TRBV30 and TRBJ1-2, the CDR3 gives the full variable domain: SQTIHQWPATLVQPVGSPLSLECTVEGTSNPNLYWYRQAAGRGLQLLFYSVGIGQISSEVPQNLSASRPQDRQFILSSKKLLLSDSGFYLCAWSNGQEMSGYTFGSGTRLTVV.

CDR3 in amino acids: CASSTQSTYGYTF. The CDR3 DNA is TGTGCCAGCAGTACACAGAGTACCTATGGCTACACCTTC. The chain joins TRBV6-5 to TRBJ1-2; D unresolved. From germline, CDR1 is MNHEY and CDR2 SVGAGI. Trimming shortened V by 5 bases and J by 4 bases, and 11 bases separated the two germline ends. CDR3 length equals 13 residues.

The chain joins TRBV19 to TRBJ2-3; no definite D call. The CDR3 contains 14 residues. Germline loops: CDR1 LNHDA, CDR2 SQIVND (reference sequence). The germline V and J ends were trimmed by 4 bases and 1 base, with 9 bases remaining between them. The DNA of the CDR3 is TGTGCCAGTAGTAGGATCGTCGGCACAGATACGCAGTATTTT. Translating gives CASSRIVGTDTQYF.

The CDR3 sequence: CATRRDRTNYGYTF. DNA for the CDR3: TGTGCCACCAGGAGGGACAGAACAAACTATGGCTACACCTTC. The chain joins TRBV28 to TRBJ1-2; TRBD1 aligns across 7 bases. After removal of 10 bases from V and 2 bases from J, the junction contained 10 bases not matched to a gene. The CDR3 runs to 14 residues. Per germline, CDR1 MDHEN and CDR2 SYDVKM.

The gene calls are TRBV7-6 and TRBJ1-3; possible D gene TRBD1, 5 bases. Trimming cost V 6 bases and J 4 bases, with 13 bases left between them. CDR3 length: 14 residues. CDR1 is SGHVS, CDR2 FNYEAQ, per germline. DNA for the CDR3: TGTGCCAGCAGTAACTCAGGGATGGGAAACACCATATATTTT. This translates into CASSNSGMGNTIYF.

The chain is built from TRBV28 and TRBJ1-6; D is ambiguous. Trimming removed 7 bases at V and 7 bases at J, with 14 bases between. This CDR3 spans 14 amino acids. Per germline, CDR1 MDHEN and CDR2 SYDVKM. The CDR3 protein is CASNARRGNSPLHF. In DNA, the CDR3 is TGTGCCAGCAACGCACGGCGCGGAAATTCACCCCTCCACTTT.

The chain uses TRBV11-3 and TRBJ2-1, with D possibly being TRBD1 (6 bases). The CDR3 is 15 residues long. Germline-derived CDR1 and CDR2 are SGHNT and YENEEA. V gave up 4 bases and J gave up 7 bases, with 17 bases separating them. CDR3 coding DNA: TGTGCCAGCAGCTCGTCGACAGGTCTGAATAATGAGCAGTTCTTC. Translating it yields CASSSSTGLNNEQFF.

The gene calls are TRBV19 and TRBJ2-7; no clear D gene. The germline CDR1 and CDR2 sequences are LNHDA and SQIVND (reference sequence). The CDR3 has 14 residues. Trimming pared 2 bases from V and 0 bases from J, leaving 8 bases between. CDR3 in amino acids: CASSIRLDSYEQYF. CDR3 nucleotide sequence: TGTGCCAGTAGTATAAGGCTAGACTCCTACGAGCAGTACTTC.

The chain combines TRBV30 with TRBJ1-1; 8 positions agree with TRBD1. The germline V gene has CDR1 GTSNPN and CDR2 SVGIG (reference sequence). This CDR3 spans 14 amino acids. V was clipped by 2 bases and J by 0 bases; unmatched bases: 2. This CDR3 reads CAWSRTGLNTEAFF. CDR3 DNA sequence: TGTGCCTGGAGTCGGACAGGGTTGAACACTGAAGCTTTCTTT.

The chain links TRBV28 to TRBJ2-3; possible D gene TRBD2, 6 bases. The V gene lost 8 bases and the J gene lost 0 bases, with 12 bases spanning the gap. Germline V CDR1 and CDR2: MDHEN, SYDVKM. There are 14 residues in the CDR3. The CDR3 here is CASAYGTSTDTQYF. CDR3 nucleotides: TGTGCCAGCGCCTACGGGACTAGCACAGATACGCAGTATTTT.

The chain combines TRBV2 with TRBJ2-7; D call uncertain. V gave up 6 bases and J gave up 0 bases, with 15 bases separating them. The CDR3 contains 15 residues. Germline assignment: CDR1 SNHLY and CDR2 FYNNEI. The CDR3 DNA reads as TGTGCCAGCAGGGTCAATACCCAAAACTCCTACGAGCAGTACTTC. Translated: CASRVNTQNSYEQYF.

This CDR3 reads CASSLRGSEAFF. CDR3 DNA sequence: TGTGCCAGCAGTTTACGTGGGTCTGAAGCTTTCTTT. The chain carries TRBV12-3 or TRBV12-4 and TRBJ1-1; no definite D call. V was pared by 2 bases and J by 6 bases, with 7 bases between. This CDR3 has 12 residues.

In DNA, the CDR3 is TGTGCCAGCAGTTTTCGCAGCCTCTATGGCTACACCTTC. Translation: CASSFRSLYGYTF. The gene calls are TRBV28 and TRBJ1-2; D is uncertain. V was trimmed by 3 bases and J by 4 bases, leaving 9 bases between them. CDR1 is MDHEN, CDR2 SYDVKM, per germline. The CDR3 is 13 amino acids.

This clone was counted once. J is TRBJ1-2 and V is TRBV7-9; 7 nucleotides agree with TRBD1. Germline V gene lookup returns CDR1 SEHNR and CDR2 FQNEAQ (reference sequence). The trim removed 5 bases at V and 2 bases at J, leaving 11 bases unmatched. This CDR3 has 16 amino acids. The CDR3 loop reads CASSLSRDRANYGYTF. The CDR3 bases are TGTGCCAGCAGCCTGAGCCGGGACAGAGCGAACTATGGCTACACCTTC.

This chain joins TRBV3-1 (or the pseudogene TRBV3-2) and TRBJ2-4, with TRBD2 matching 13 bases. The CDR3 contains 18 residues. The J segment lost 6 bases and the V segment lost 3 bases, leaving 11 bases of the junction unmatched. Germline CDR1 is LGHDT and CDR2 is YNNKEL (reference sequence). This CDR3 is CASSHFGTSGVFRNIQYF. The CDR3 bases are TGTGCCAGCAGCCACTTTGGGACTAGCGGGGTTTTCAGAAACATTCAGTACTTC.

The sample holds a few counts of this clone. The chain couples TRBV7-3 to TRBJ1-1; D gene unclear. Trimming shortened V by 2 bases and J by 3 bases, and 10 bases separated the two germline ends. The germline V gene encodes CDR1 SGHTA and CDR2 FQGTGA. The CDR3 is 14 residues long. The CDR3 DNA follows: TGTGCCAGCAGCTTATATGGGGAGGACACTGAAGCTTTCTTT. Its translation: CASSLYGEDTEAFF.